Below, 6 T cell receptor beta chains from the same sample are listed, as sequenced in a study of blood T cells in healthy people across ages. Then a second PCR, running about 6 to 11 cycles, was carried out with a sample-barcoded 5' primer and a J-beta primer mix. Via MiXCR, TCRdb re-called the 5' RACE reads, giving one row per CDR3 protein. The repertoire consists of around 1,500,000 distinct CDR3 sequences, with approximately 42% occurring once and the leading ten covering approximately 7.9%. The sequencing input was blood. These receptors were obtained from a woman aged 18 to 35 in good health.

This clonotype came up a few times. The rearrangement uses TRBV27 and TRBJ1-2, with unresolved D. The CDR3 is 16 residues long. The V gene's germline CDR1 is MNHEY and CDR2 SMNVEV (reference sequence). Between the trimmed V and J ends, which lost 5 bases and 0 bases, there was a span of 16 bases. The CDR3 here is CASSPSATGSNYGYTF. CDR3 nucleotides: TGTGCCAGCAGTCCCTCGGCCACGGGTTCTAACTATGGCTACACCTTC.

V is TRBV5-1 and J is TRBJ2-1; D perhaps matches TRBD2 (5 bases). Trimming left V 4 bases short and J 3 bases short, with 14 bases between. Germline CDR1 reads SGHRS; CDR2 reads YFSETQ. The CDR3 totals 15 residues. The CDR3: CASSRLERFYNEQFF. The CDR3 region has the DNA TGCGCCAGCAGCCGTCTGGAGCGGTTCTACAATGAGCAGTTCTTC.

This clonotype appeared a few times. J is TRBJ2-7 and V is TRBV6-6; 8 nucleotides agree with TRBD1. CDR3 size: 15 residues. CDR1 is MNHNY and CDR2 is SVGAGI in the germline V gene (reference sequence). Losses at the gene ends were 7 bases for V and 4 bases for J; bases not matched to a gene: 12. The CDR3 region is CASISGGPQHYEQYF. The CDR3 nucleotides are TGTGCCAGCATCTCAGGGGGCCCCCAACATTACGAGCAGTACTTC.

A note on this clonotype: Compared with germline, one end of the junction differs, possibly owing to a read error. This chain connects TRBV6-6 to TRBJ2-4; 9 bases align to TRBD2. The J call may be faulty, since TRBJ2-7 better matches the DNA end. CDR3 length equals 15 residues. Germline-derived CDR1 and CDR2 are MNHNY and SVGAGI (reference sequence). The CDR3 region is CTSSYATSGSYEQYF. DNA of the CDR3: TGTACCAGCAGTTACGCGACTAGCGGTTCCTACGAGCAGTACTTC.

The chain uses TRBV7-6 and TRBJ2-1, with D unclear. V was pared by 3 bases and J by 2 bases, with 11 bases between. The germline CDR1 and CDR2 sequences are SGHVS and FNYEAQ. CDR3 length equals 15 residues. CDR3 in amino acids: CASSLEIGTYNEQFF. DNA for the CDR3: TGTGCCAGCAGCTTGGAGATCGGTACCTACAATGAGCAGTTCTTC. Full variable domain (outside the CDR3, taken from reference TRBV7-6 and TRBJ2-1): GAGVSQSPRYKVTKRGQDVALRCDPISGHVSLYWYRQALGQGPEFLTYFNYEAQQDKSGLPNDRFSAERPEGSISTLTIQRTEQRDSAMYRCASSLEIGTYNEQFFGPGTRLTVL.

A single count supports this clonotype. The chain carries TRBV6-6 and TRBJ2-2; 9 bases align to TRBD1. Trimming cost V 6 bases and J 5 bases; bases outside gene matches: 16. Germline CDR1 MNHNY, CDR2 SVGAGI (reference sequence). The CDR3 totals 18 residues. CDR3 nucleotides: TGTGCCAGCAGACGTCGAGACAGGGGGGCCCTGAAGACCGGGGAGCTGTTTTTT. It specifies CASRRRDRGALKTGELFF.